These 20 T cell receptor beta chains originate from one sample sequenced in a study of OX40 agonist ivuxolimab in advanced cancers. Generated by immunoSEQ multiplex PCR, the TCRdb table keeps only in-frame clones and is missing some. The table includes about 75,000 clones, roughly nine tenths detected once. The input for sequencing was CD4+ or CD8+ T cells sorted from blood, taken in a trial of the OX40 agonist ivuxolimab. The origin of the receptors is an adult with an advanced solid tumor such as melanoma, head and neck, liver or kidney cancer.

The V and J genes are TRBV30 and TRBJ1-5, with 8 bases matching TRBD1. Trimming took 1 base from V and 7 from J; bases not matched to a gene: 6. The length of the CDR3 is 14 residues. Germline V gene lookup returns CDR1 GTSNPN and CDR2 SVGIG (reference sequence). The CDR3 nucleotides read TGTGCCTGGAGTGGGACAGGGACCCACCAGCCCCAGCATTTT. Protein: CAWSGTGTHQPQHF.

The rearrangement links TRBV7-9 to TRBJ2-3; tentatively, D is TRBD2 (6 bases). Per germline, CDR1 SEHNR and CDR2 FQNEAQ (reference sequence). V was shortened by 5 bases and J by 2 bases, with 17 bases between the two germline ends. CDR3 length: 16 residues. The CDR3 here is CASSPRFRDSTDTQYF. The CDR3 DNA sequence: TGTGCCAGCAGCCCCCGGTTCAGGGACTCCACAGATACGCAGTATTTT.

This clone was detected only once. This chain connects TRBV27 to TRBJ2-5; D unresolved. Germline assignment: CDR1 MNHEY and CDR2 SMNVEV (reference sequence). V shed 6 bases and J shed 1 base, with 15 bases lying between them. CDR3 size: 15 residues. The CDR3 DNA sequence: TGTGCCAGCAGGCGAGGATCTTGGACCCAAGAGACCCAGTACTTC. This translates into CASRRGSWTQETQYF.

The CDR3 protein is CASSDGQGGFTDTQYF. In DNA, the CDR3 is TGCGCCAGCAGTGATGGGCAGGGAGGATTTACAGATACGCAGTATTTT. This chain connects TRBV10-2 to TRBJ2-3, with D possibly being TRBD2 (6 bases). The germline gives CDR1 WSHSY, CDR2 SAAADI. The CDR3 spans 16 residues. Trimming took off 3 bases at V and 3 bases at J, with 16 bases between the two ends.

CDR3: CASSIDLSSNEQFF. CDR3 bases: TGTGCCAGTAGTATAGATTTGAGCAGCAATGAGCAGTTCTTC. The chain couples TRBV19 to TRBJ2-1; D ambiguous. Germline CDR1 reads LNHDA; CDR2 reads SQIVND (reference sequence). The CDR3 extends over 14 amino acids. With 0 bases removed from V and 6 bases from J, the gap between germline ends came to 9 bases.

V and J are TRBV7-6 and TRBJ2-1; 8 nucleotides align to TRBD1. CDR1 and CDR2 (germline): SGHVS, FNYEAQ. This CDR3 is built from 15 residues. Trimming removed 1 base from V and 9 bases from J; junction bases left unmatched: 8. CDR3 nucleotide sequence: TGTGCCAGCAGCTTAGGACAGGGGTTACCGGGTGAGCAGTTCTTC. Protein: CASSLGQGLPGEQFF. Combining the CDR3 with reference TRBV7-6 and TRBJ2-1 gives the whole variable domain GAGVSQSPRYKVTKRGQDVALRCDPISGHVSLYWYRQALGQGPEFLTYFNYEAQQDKSGLPNDRFSAERPEGSISTLTIQRTEQRDSAMYRCASSLGQGLPGEQFFGPGTRLTVL.

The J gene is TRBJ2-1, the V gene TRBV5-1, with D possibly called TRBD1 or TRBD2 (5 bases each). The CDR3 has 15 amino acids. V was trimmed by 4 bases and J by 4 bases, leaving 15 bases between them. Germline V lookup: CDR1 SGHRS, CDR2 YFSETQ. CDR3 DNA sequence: TGCGCCAGCAGCGGAACCGGGACGCTGTACAATGAGCAGTTCTTC. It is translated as CASSGTGTLYNEQFF.

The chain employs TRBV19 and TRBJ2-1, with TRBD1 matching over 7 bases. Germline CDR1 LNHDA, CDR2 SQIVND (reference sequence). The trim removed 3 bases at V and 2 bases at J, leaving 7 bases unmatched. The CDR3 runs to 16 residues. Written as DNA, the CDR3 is TGTGCCAGTAGTATGTTGGCAGGGGGAACCTACAATGAGCAGTTCTTC. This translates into CASSMLAGGTYNEQFF.

CDR3 sequence: CASSITDSNQPQHF. CDR3 sequence (DNA): TGTGCCAGCAGTATCACAGATAGCAATCAGCCCCAGCATTTT. The chain has TRBV6-1 and TRBJ1-5; no clear D gene. V was cut by 5 bases and J by 0 bases, with 8 bases left in between. The germline CDR1 and CDR2 sequences are MNHNS and SASEGT. The CDR3 runs 14 residues.

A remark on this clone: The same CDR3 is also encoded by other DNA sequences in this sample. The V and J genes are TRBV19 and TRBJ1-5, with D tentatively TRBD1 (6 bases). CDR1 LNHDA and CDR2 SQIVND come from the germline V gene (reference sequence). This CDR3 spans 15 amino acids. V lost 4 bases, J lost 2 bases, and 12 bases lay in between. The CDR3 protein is CASSTGGGGNQPQHF. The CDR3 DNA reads TGTGCCAGTAGTACGGGGGGCGGTGGCAATCAGCCCCAGCATTTT.

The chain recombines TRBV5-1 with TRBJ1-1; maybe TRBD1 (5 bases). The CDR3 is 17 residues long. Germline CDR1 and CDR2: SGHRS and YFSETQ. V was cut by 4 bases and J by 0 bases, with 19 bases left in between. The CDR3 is CASSPGTLSIMNTEAFF. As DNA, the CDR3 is TGCGCCAGCAGCCCTGGGACGCTGAGTATCATGAACACTGAAGCTTTCTTT.

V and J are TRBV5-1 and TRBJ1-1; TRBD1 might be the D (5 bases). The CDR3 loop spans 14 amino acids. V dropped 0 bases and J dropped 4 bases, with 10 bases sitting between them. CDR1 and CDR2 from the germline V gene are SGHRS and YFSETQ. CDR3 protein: CASSLALGGTEAFF. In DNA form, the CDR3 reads TGCGCCAGCAGCTTGGCCCTGGGGGGCACTGAAGCTTTCTTT.

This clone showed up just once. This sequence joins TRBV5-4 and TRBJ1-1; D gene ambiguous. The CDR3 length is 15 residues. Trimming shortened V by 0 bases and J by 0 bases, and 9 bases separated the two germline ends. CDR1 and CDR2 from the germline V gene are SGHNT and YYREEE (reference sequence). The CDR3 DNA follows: TGTGCCAGCAGCTTGGCCGGAGTCATGAACACTGAAGCTTTCTTT. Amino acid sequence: CASSLAGVMNTEAFF.

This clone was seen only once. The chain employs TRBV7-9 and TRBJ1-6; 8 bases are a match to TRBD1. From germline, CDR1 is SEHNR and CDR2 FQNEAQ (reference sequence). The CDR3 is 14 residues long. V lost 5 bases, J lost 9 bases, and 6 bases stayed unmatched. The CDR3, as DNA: TGTGCCAGCAGCCCGGGACAGGTAGCTTCACCCCTCCACTTT. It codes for CASSPGQVASPLHF.

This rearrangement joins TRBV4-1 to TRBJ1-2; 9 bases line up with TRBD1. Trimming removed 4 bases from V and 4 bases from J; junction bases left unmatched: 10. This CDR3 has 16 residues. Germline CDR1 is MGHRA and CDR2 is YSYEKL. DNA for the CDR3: TGCGCCAGCAGCCCTCCGGACAGGGGACTGATCTATGGCTACACCTTC. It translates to CASSPPDRGLIYGYTF.

CDR3 DNA sequence: TGTGCCAGCACCCTCAGCTCCTATAATTCACCCCTCCACTTT. This translates into CASTLSSYNSPLHF. The chain uses TRBV13 and TRBJ1-6; no clear D gene. Germline V gene lookup returns CDR1 PRHDT and CDR2 FYEKMQ (reference sequence). The CDR3 is made up of 14 amino acids. Trimming took off 7 bases at V and 0 bases at J, with 7 bases between the two ends.

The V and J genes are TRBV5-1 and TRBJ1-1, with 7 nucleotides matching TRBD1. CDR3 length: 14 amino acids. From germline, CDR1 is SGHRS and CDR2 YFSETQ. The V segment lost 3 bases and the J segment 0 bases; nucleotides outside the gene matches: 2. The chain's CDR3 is CASSSQGVNTEAFF. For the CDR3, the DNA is TGCGCCAGCAGCTCCCAGGGGGTGAACACTGAAGCTTTCTTT. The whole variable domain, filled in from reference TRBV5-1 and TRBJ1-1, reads KAGVTQTPRYLIKTRGQQVTLSCSPISGHRSVSWYQQTPGQGLQFLFEYFSETQRNKGNFPGRFSGRQFSNSRSEMNVSTLELGDSALYLCASSSQGVNTEAFFGQGTRLTVV.

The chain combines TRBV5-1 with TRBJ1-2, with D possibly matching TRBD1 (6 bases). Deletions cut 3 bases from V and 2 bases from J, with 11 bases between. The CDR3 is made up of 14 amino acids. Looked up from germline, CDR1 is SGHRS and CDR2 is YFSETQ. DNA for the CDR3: TGCGCCAGCAGCTCCGGACAGACCAACTATGGCTACACCTTC. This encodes CASSSGQTNYGYTF.

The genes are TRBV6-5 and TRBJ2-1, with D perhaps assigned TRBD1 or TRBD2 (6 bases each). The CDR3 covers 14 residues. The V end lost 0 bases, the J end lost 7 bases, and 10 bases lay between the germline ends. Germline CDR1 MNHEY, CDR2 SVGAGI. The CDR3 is CASSYSGGLNEQFF. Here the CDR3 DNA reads TGTGCCAGCAGTTACTCGGGGGGCTTAAATGAGCAGTTCTTC.

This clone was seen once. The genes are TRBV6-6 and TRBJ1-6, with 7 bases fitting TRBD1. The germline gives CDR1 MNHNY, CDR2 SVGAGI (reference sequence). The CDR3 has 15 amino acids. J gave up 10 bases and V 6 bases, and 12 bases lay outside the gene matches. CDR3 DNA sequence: TGTGCCAGCAGCCCTCTACAGGGGCCGAGGTCACCCCTCCACTTT. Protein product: CASSPLQGPRSPLHF.